This TCR beta chain was documented in a study of cytomegalovirus exposure and HLA in healthy donors. PCR was performed using 60 Vbeta and 13 Jbeta primers. TCRdb keeps only in-frame clones here, not all; method: immunoSEQ multiplex PCR. The repertoire consists of approximately 250,000 clones, with more than 70% occurring once and the leading ten covering 0.47%. A word on this clone: Its cognate antigen is unknown.

The CDR3 sequence is 16 residues long. Germline loops: CDR1 SGHDT, CDR2 YYEEEE. V was cut by 0 bases and J by 5 bases, with 17 bases left in between. Study conclusions and caveats: Exclusion applied to some V segments, including TRBV6-2 and TRBV6-3, as they were indistinguishable.

The specimen was PBMCs. The J gene is TRBJ1-2, the V gene TRBV5-6, with D maybe TRBD1 (6 bases). The clonotype was recovered from a boy under 18 in good health and CMV-seronegative. This CDR3 reads CASSLGHGGGLYGYTF. The CDR3 coding sequence is TGTGCCAGCAGCTTGGGGCATGGGGGGGGCCTTTATGGCTACACCTTC.